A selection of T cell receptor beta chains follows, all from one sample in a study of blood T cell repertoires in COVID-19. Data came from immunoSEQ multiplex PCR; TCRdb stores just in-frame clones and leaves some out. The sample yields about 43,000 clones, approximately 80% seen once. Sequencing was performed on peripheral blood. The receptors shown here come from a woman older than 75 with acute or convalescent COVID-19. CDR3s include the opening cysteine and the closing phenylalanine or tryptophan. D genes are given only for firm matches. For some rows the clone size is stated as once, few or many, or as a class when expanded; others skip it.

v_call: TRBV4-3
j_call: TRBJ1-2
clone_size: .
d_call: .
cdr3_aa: CASSQDPGESFGYTF
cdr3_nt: TGCGCCAGCAGCCAAGATCCGGGGGAATCTTTTGGCTACACCTTC

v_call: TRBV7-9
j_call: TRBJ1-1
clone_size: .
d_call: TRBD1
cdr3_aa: CASSPTGPGDTEAFF
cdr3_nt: TGTGCCAGCAGCCCGACAGGGCCGGGGGACACTGAAGCTTTCTTT

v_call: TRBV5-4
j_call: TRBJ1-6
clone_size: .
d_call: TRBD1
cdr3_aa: CASSTAGGNSPLHF
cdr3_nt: TGTGCCAGCAGCACAGCAGGGGGCAATTCACCCCTCCACTTT

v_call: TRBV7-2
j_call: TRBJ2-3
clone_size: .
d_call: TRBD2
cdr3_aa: CASSSSGGYTDTQYF
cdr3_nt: TGTGCCAGCAGCTCTAGCGGGGGATACACAGATACGCAGTATTTT

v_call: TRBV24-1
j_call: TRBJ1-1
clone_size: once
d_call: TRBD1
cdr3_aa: CATRGTVNTEAFF
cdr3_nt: TGTGCCACCAGAGGGACAGTGAACACTGAAGCTTTCTTT

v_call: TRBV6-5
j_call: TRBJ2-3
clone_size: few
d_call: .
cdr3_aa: CASSYRWGADTQYF
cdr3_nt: TGTGCCAGCAGTTACAGGTGGGGAGCAGATACGCAGTATTTT

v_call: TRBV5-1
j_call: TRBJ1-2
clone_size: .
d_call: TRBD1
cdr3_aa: CASSWIGRGLGYTF
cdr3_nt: TGCGCCAGCAGTTGGATAGGAAGGGGGCTGGGCTACACCTTC

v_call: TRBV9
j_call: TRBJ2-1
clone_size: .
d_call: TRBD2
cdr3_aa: CASSAGTSGGIAYNEQFF
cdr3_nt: TGTGCCAGCAGCGCCGGGACTAGCGGGGGGATTGCCTACAATGAGCAGTTCTTC

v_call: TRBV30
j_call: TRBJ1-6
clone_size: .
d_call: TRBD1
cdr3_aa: CAWTPGPLTPGQGSYNSPLHF
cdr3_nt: TGTGCCTGGACCCCGGGCCCGCTGACTCCGGGACAGGGATCCTATAATTCACCCCTCCACTTT

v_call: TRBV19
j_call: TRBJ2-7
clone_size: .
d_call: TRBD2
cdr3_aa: CASSPGWDYSYEQYF
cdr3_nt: TGTGCCAGTAGCCCAGGCTGGGACTACTCCTACGAGCAGTACTTC

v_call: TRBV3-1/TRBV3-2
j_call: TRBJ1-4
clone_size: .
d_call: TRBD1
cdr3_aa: CASSLYRGRGELFF
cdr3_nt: TGTGCCAGCAGCCTTTACAGGGGGCGAGGGGAACTGTTTTTT

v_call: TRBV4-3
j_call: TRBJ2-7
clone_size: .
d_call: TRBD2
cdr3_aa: CASSPRLAGGPSSTEQYF
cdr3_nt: TGCGCCAGCAGCCCGAGACTGGCGGGGGGGCCGAGTTCGACCGAGCAGTACTTC

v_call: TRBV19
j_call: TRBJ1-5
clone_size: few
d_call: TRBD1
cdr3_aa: CASSIGGTGYYKPQHF
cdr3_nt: TGTGCCAGTAGTATAGGGGGGACAGGGTATTATAAGCCCCAGCATTTT

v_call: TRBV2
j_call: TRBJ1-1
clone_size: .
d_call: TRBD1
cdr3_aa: CASSWDSYMNTEAFF
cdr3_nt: TGTGCCAGCAGTTGGGACAGCTATATGAACACTGAAGCTTTCTTT

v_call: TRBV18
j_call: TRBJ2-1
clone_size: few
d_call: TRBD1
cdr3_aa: CASSPPGQGTINEQFF
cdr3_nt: TGTGCCAGCTCACCACCGGGACAGGGGACGATCAATGAGCAGTTCTTC

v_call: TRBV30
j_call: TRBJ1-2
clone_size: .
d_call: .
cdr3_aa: CACSRELYGYTF
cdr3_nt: TGTGCCTGCAGCCGGGAGCTCTATGGCTACACCTTC

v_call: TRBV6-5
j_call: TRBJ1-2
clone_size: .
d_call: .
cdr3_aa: CASSGANYGYTF
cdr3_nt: TGTGCCAGCAGCGGTGCTAACTATGGCTACACCTTC

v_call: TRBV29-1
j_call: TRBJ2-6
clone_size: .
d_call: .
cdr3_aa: CSVESEVSSGANVLTF
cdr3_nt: TGCAGCGTTGAAAGTGAGGTTAGCTCTGGGGCCAACGTCCTGACTTTC

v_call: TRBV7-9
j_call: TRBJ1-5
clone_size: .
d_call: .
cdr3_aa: CASSLGAGNQPQHF
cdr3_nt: TGTGCCAGCAGCTTAGGGGCAGGCAATCAGCCCCAGCATTTT

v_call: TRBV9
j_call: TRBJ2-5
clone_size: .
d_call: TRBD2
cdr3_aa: CASSVEPSGGFGETQYF
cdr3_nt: TGTGCCAGCAGCGTAGAGCCTAGCGGGGGCTTCGGGGAGACCCAGTACTTC

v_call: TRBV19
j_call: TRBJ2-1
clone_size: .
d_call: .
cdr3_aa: CATRWGHEQFF
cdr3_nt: TGTGCCACTCGATGGGGGCATGAGCAGTTCTTC

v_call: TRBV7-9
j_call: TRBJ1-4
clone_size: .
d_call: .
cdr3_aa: CASSLGTEKLFF
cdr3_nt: TGTGCCAGCAGCTTAGGGACAGAAAAACTGTTTTTT

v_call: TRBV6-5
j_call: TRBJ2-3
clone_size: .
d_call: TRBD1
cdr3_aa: CASIADRGRTDTQYF
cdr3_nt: TGTGCCAGCATAGCTGACAGGGGTAGAACAGATACGCAGTATTTT

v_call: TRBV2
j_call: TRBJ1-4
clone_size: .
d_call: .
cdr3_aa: CASSERVREKLFF
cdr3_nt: TGTGCCAGCAGTGAGAGGGTTAGGGAAAAACTGTTTTTT

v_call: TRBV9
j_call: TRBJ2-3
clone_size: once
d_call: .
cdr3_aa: CASSPGSLQGTQYF
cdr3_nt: TGTGCCAGCAGCCCCGGGTCCCTCCAGGGTACGCAGTATTTT

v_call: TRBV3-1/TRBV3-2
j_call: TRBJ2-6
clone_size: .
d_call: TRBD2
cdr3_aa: CASSPYSGGGAAGANVLTF
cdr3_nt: TGTGCCAGCAGCCCCTATTCCGGCGGGGGGGCTGCTGGGGCCAACGTCCTGACTTTC

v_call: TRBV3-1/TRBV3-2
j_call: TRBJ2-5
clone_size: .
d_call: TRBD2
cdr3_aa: CASSPLGGEETQYF
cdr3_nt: TGTGCCAGCAGCCCCCTGGGAGGGGAAGAGACCCAGTACTTC